Presented here are 25 T cell receptor beta chains from one specimen sequenced in a study of control samples from healthy donors and cancer patients. This table comes from immunoSEQ multiplex PCR, and its TCRdb copy is limited to in-frame clones, with some not included. Here the sample spans tens of thousands of clones, about four fifths being singletons. The specimen sequenced was PBMCs. Every receptor here comes from a man in his 70s with lung cancer.

The V gene is TRBV11-2, the J gene TRBJ1-3; D is unclear. The V end was cut by 5 bases, the J end by 0 bases, with 11 bases between. There are 15 residues in the CDR3. CDR1 SGHAT and CDR2 FQNNGV come from the germline V gene. The CDR3 DNA reads TGTGCCAGCAGCCTCTTGCCGTACTCTGGAAACACCATATATTTT. As protein: CASSLLPYSGNTIYF.

This clone has just one count. The rearrangement joins TRBV15 to TRBJ2-6, with TRBD1 matching 10 bases. With 2 bases clipped from V and 2 bases from J, the junction kept 6 bases outside the gene matches. The CDR3 loop spans 18 amino acids. Germline assignment: CDR1 LNHNV and CDR2 YYDKDF (reference sequence). The CDR3 reads CATSRSPGTGAGANVLTF. The CDR3 nucleotides are TGTGCCACCAGCAGAAGCCCCGGGACAGGGGCTGGGGCCAACGTCCTGACTTTC. The full variable domain, with the rest looked up from reference TRBV15 and TRBJ2-6, is DAMVIQNPRYQVTQFGKPVTLSCSQTLNHNVMYWYQQKSSQAPKLLFHYYDKDFNNEADTPDNFQSRRPNTSFCFLDIRSPGLGDTAMYLCATSRSPGTGAGANVLTFGAGSRLTVL.

The rearrangement links TRBV5-6 to TRBJ1-4; D is unresolved. Germline CDR1 SGHDT, CDR2 YYEEEE. The CDR3 runs 14 residues. The V and J ends lost 1 base and 3 bases respectively, with 7 bases between them. CDR3 DNA sequence: TGTGCCAGCAGCTTGAAAACGGCTAATGAAAAACTGTTTTTT. Residues: CASSLKTANEKLFF. The full variable domain, in which reference TRBV5-6 and TRBJ1-4 provide the parts outside the CDR3, is DAGVTQSPTHLIKTRGQQVTLRCSPKSGHDTVSWYQQALGQGPQFIFQYYEEEERQRGNFPDRFSGHQFPNYSSELNVNALLLGDSALYLCASSLKTANEKLFFGSGTQLSVL.

The CDR3 region has the DNA TGTGCCATACTAGCGGGGGGCCCTGAGCAGTTCTTC. Amino acid sequence: CAILAGGPEQFF. The chain recombines TRBV5-5 with TRBJ2-1; 12 bases are shared with TRBD2. The germline gives CDR1 SGHKS, CDR2 YYEKEE (reference sequence). This CDR3 comprises 12 residues. V trimming: 9 bases; J trimming: 9 bases; junction bases outside the gene matches: 4. Together with reference TRBV5-5 and TRBJ2-1, the CDR3 gives the full variable domain: DAGVTQSPTHLIKTRGQQVTLRCSPISGHKSVSWYQQVLGQGPQFIFQYYEKEERGRGNFPDRFSARQFPNYSSELNVNALLLGDSALYLCAILAGGPEQFFGPGTRLTVL.

V gene TRBV11-2 combines with J gene TRBJ1-4; D gene ambiguous. CDR3 length: 14 residues. Trimming left V 5 bases short and J 8 bases short, with 15 bases between. Germline values: CDR1 SGHAT, CDR2 FQNNGV. The CDR3 nucleotides are TGTGCCAGCAGCCGTGTCCCCGGGAAAGAAAAACTGTTTTTT. Residues: CASSRVPGKEKLFF.

The V gene is TRBV5-8, the J gene TRBJ1-2, with a possible D match to TRBD1 (6 bases). CDR1 is SGHTS, CDR2 YDEGEE, per germline. Trimming stripped 4 bases from V and 4 bases from J, with 17 bases between. The CDR3 covers 15 residues. Here the CDR3 DNA reads TGTGCCAGCAGCACTCGTGAGACAGGACCCTATGGCTACACCTTC. Translated, it gives CASSTRETGPYGYTF. Combining the CDR3 with reference TRBV5-8 and TRBJ1-2 gives the whole variable domain EAGVTQSPTHLIKTRGQQATLRCSPISGHTSVYWYQQALGLGLQFLLWYDEGEERNRGNFPPRFSGRQFPNYSSELNVNALELEDSALYLCASSTRETGPYGYTFGSGTRLTVV.

The chain joins TRBV15 to TRBJ2-5, with a possible D match to TRBD1 (5 bases). The CDR3 runs 15 residues. V gave up 3 bases and J gave up 2 bases, with 13 bases separating them. CDR1 is LNHNV, CDR2 YYDKDF, per germline (reference sequence). The CDR3 region is CATSSGHVGQETQYF. CDR3 nucleotides: TGTGCCACCAGCAGCGGACACGTAGGACAAGAGACCCAGTACTTC.

This clone was seen only once. The rearrangement uses TRBV30 and TRBJ1-5; D is uncertain. V was trimmed by 0 bases and J by 2 bases, leaving 11 bases between them. The CDR3 has 15 amino acids. Per the germline V gene, CDR1 is GTSNPN and CDR2 is SVGIG (reference sequence). The chain's CDR3 is CAWSVRARGNQPQHF. CDR3 sequence (DNA): TGTGCCTGGAGTGTACGCGCTCGGGGCAATCAGCCCCAGCATTTT.

In nucleotides, the CDR3 is TGTGCCAGCAGCAGCGGAGTACGTGCCTACGAGCAGTACTTC. This gives the protein CASSSGVRAYEQYF. This chain links TRBV21-1 with TRBJ2-7; whether TRBD2, the table's D call, matches the DNA was not checked. TRBV21-1 corresponds to a pseudogene. The CDR3 length is 14 residues.

This chain connects TRBV6-2 or TRBV6-3 to TRBJ2-4; 9 nucleotides line up with TRBD2. The CDR3 covers 19 residues. V gave up 4 bases and J gave up 5 bases; unmatched junction bases: 18. CDR1 and CDR2 from the germline V gene are MNHEY and SVGEGT. The CDR3 reads CASSWMAGGPSSHENIQYF. The CDR3 nucleotides read TGTGCCAGCAGTTGGATGGCGGGGGGGCCCTCTAGCCATGAAAACATTCAGTACTTC.

This clone was found once. Other DNA sequences of this sample code for an identical CDR3. The gene calls are TRBV12-3 or TRBV12-4 and TRBJ1-2, with unresolved D. Trimming left V 1 base short and J 2 bases short, with 2 bases between. The CDR3 length is 12 residues. CDR3 amino acids: CASSLVNYGYTF. Here the CDR3 DNA reads TGTGCCAGCAGTTTAGTCAACTATGGCTACACCTTC.

V usage is TRBV7-9 and J usage is TRBJ2-2, with 8 bases aligning to TRBD1. Germline CDR1 and CDR2: SEHNR and FQNEAQ (reference sequence). Germline trimming cut 5 bases from V and 6 bases from J; bases unmatched to any gene: 11. The CDR3 length is 16 residues. The CDR3 DNA sequence: TGTGCCAGCAGCCTTCCTGGACAGGGTCGGGCCGGGGAGCTGTTTTTT. This translates into CASSLPGQGRAGELFF.

V usage is TRBV7-3 and J usage is TRBJ2-3, with TRBD2 matching over 8 bases. The CDR3 covers 17 residues. Germline V gene data show CDR1 as SGHTA and CDR2 as FQGTGA. V trimming: 5 bases; J trimming: 1 base; junction bases outside the gene matches: 11. CDR3 amino acids: CASSPVGGGPGTDTQYF. The DNA for the CDR3 is TGTGCCAGCAGCCCTGTCGGGGGGGGCCCTGGCACAGATACGCAGTATTTT.

The chain carries TRBV29-1 and TRBJ2-3; the D gene could be TRBD1 or TRBD2 (5 bases each). CDR3 length equals 12 residues. From germline, CDR1 is SQVTM and CDR2 ANQGSEA. V was pared by 7 bases and J by 6 bases, with 14 bases between. CDR3 sequence (DNA): TGCAGCGCACTGTGGGACCAGGATACGCAGTATTTT. It specifies CSALWDQDTQYF.

The chain employs TRBV4-3 and TRBJ2-1; 11 bases match TRBD2. The ends lost 1 base at V and 8 bases at J; junction bases unmatched: 4. This CDR3 has 15 residues. Germline V CDR1 and CDR2: LGHNA, YSLEER. The CDR3 reads CASSQGSGGADEQFF. CDR3 coding DNA: TGCGCCAGCAGCCAAGGTAGCGGGGGGGCGGATGAGCAGTTCTTC.

The gene calls are TRBV7-9 and TRBJ2-7, with D possibly TRBD1 on 6 matching bases. The germline V and J ends were trimmed by 3 bases and 5 bases, with 11 bases remaining between them. CDR1 is SEHNR, CDR2 FQNEAQ, per germline (reference sequence). This CDR3 region has 13 residues. The CDR3 loop reads CASSFRDTDEQYF. The CDR3 bases are TGTGCCAGCAGCTTTAGGGACACCGACGAGCAGTACTTC.

The CDR3 is CASRAGGGETQYF. The DNA for the CDR3 is TGTGCCAGTAGGGCGGGGGGCGGCGAGACCCAGTACTTC. This chain connects TRBV19 to TRBJ2-5; 8 bases are a match to TRBD2. The CDR3 is 13 residues long. Losses at the gene ends were 6 bases for V and 5 bases for J; bases not matched to a gene: 5. Germline-derived CDR1 and CDR2 are LNHDA and SQIVND (reference sequence).

This clone was recorded once. The chain uses TRBV5-6 and TRBJ2-7, with D uncertain. This CDR3 comprises 12 residues. V was pared by 4 bases and J by 1 base, with 6 bases between. The V gene's germline CDR1 is SGHDT and CDR2 YYEEEE. The CDR3 sequence: CASSGVSYEQYF. The CDR3 DNA reads TGTGCCAGCAGCGGGGTGTCCTACGAGCAGTACTTC.

The chain recombines TRBV5-1 with TRBJ1-1; perhaps TRBD1 as D (5 bases). CDR1 SGHRS and CDR2 YFSETQ come from the germline V gene. There are 16 residues in the CDR3. Trimming removed 4 bases at V and 4 bases at J, with 20 bases between. The CDR3 DNA reads TGCGCCAGCAGCCACTTTGGGGGTCTCTCGGGCACTGAAGCTTTCTTT. It yields the protein CASSHFGGLSGTEAFF.

This CDR3 reads CSASGAGSDEKLFF. The CDR3 DNA sequence: TGCAGTGCTAGTGGAGCAGGGTCAGATGAAAAACTGTTTTTT. V usage is TRBV20-1 and J usage is TRBJ1-4; D might be TRBD1 (5 bases). There are 14 residues in the CDR3. V lost 3 bases, J lost 6 bases, and 14 bases lay in between. CDR1 is DFQATT and CDR2 is SNEGSKA in the germline V gene (reference sequence).

The gene calls are TRBV24-1 and TRBJ2-1; 12 positions match TRBD1. Trimming removed 4 bases from V and 12 bases from J; junction bases left unmatched: 9. The V gene's germline CDR1 is KGHDR and CDR2 SFDVKD. The CDR3 has 15 amino acids. The CDR3 is CATSEPGTGGLLQFF. CDR3 coding DNA: TGTGCCACCAGTGAGCCCGGGACAGGGGGCCTGCTGCAGTTCTTC.

The rearrangement links TRBV9 to TRBJ1-1; D perhaps matches TRBD1 (6 bases). V lost 4 bases and J lost 5, with 21 bases in between. Germline V lookup: CDR1 SGDLS, CDR2 YYNGEE. The length of the CDR3 is 16 residues. The CDR3, as DNA: TGTGCCAGCAGCCCCCACGGACCGACAGGAATGACTGAAGCTTTCTTT. Encoded protein: CASSPHGPTGMTEAFF.

In this sample, this clone turned up once. The chain couples TRBV5-1 to TRBJ2-3; 10 positions agree with TRBD1. Germline CDR1 SGHRS, CDR2 YFSETQ. Germline trimming cut 3 bases from V and 0 bases from J; bases unmatched to any gene: 4. The length of the CDR3 is 16 residues. CDR3 protein: CASSSGQGLSTDTQYF. The CDR3 DNA sequence: TGCGCCAGCAGCTCGGGACAGGGGCTAAGCACAGATACGCAGTATTTT.

Written as DNA, the CDR3 is TGTGCCAGCATCCGCACAGATACGCAGTATTTT. Translating gives CASIRTDTQYF. The genes are TRBV2 and TRBJ2-3; D not resolved. The CDR3 covers 11 residues. Germline V gene sequence: CDR1 SNHLY, CDR2 FYNNEI. V lost 7 bases to trimming and J lost 1 base, with 3 bases between them.

This chain joins TRBV24-1 and TRBJ1-5, with a possible D match to TRBD1 (5 bases). The CDR3 has 13 amino acids. Trimming shortened V by 9 bases and J by 4 bases, and 12 bases separated the two germline ends. The germline CDR1 and CDR2 sequences are KGHDR and SFDVKD. The CDR3 sequence: CATGGAANQPQHF. CDR3 sequence (DNA): TGTGCCACCGGTGGGGCCGCAAATCAGCCCCAGCATTTT.